Listed here are 5 T cell receptor beta chains from one sample, sequenced in a study of identical twins. MiXCR, applied by TCRdb to the 5' RACE reads, yields one record per CDR3 protein. This sample has 200,000 to 250,000 distinct CDR3 sequences, with 5.5% to 7.5% found just once. These records were also assigned to another study, of T cells expressing NK-cell markers.

The source material was CD8+ T cells sorted from blood. The receptors originated from a woman aged 18-29 years in good health.

DNA of the CDR3: TGTGCCAGCAGCCACTCAGGGGTTACAGGGAACACTGAAGCTTTCTTT. It specifies CASSHSGVTGNTEAFF. The chain has TRBV4-2 and TRBJ1-1; D is perhaps TRBD1 (6 bases). The CDR3 is made up of 16 amino acids. CDR1 LGHNA and CDR2 YNFKEQ come from the germline V gene. Trimming shortened V by 3 bases and J by 1 base, and 15 bases separated the two germline ends.

This clonotype was found a few times. The chain recombines TRBV2 with TRBJ2-1; D may be TRBD2 (5 bases). Trimming removed 10 bases from V and 12 bases from J, with 10 bases in between. This CDR3 is built from 9 residues. CDR1 is SNHLY, CDR2 FYNNEI, per germline. The DNA of the CDR3 is TGTGCCACCCCGGGGTGGCAGTTCTTC. It is translated as CATPGWQFF.

This clonotype was detected a few times. The chain combines TRBV7-9 with TRBJ2-7; D remains unclear. CDR3 size: 15 residues. The V end was cut by 5 bases, the J end by 6 bases, with 20 bases between. Germline V gene lookup returns CDR1 SEHNR and CDR2 FQNEAQ (reference sequence). The CDR3 coding sequence is TGTGCCAGCAGCCCGGCCTCGTCGGGTCCGGGCGAGCAGTACTTC. Its protein is CASSPASSGPGEQYF. The complete variable domain, with remaining parts taken from reference TRBV7-9 and TRBJ2-7, reads DTGVSQNPRHKITKRGQNVTFRCDPISEHNRLYWYRQTLGQGPEFLTYFQNEAQLEKSRLLSDRFSAERPKGSFSTLEIQRTEQGDSAMYLCASSPASSGPGEQYFGPGTRLTVT.

The V gene is TRBV11-2, the J gene TRBJ1-1; 7 nucleotides agree with TRBD1. V was pared by 4 bases and J by 6 bases, with 11 bases of the junction left unmatched. Germline V gene sequence: CDR1 SGHAT, CDR2 FQNNGV. The length of the CDR3 is 15 residues. The CDR3 here is CASSSFAEGQSEAFF. The CDR3 region has the DNA TGTGCCAGCAGCTCCTTTGCGGAGGGACAGTCTGAAGCTTTCTTT.

The chain recombines TRBV20-1 with TRBJ2-7; a possible D gene is TRBD2 (6 bases). This CDR3 contains 14 residues. Germline CDR1 and CDR2: DFQATT and SNEGSKA (reference sequence). V was pared by 2 bases and J by 2 bases, with 13 bases between. CDR3 coding DNA: TGCAGTGCTAGACATGGGCGGGAACCCTACGAGCAGTACTTC. It yields the protein CSARHGREPYEQYF.